Shown below are 21 T cell receptor beta chains from a single sample sequenced in a study of glioma-infiltrating T cells. TCR alpha and beta CDR3 regions were amplified from RNA using iRepertoire nested multiplex PCR. TCRdb re-derived calls from the multiplex PCR reads in MiXCR, one entry per CDR3 protein. This table holds 300,000 to 450,000 distinct CDR3 sequences, roughly two fifths found once. Sequencing used glioma tissue, nonneoplastic brain tissue, or PBMCs (not recorded which). Source of these receptors: a human donor with low-grade glioma or glioblastoma, undergoing nonglioma brain surgery, or in good health (not recorded which).

The gene calls are TRBV10-3 and TRBJ2-7, with 11 bases aligning to TRBD2. Germline V gene data show CDR1 as ENHRY and CDR2 as SYGVKD. The CDR3 length is 15 residues. V trimming: 3 bases; J trimming: 5 bases; junction bases outside the gene matches: 6. The CDR3 nucleotides read TGTGCCATCAGTGAAACTAGCGGGAGCGCTGACGAGCAGTACTTC. Translation gives CAISETSGSADEQYF.

This chain uses TRBV20-1 with TRBJ2-7; D unclear. CDR1 and CDR2 from the germline V gene are DFQATT and SNEGSKA (reference sequence). The CDR3 sequence is 14 residues long. Trimming left V 1 base short and J 1 base short, with 11 bases between. CDR3 sequence reads: CSARGPRSSYEQYF. CDR3 sequence (DNA): TGCAGTGCTAGAGGTCCACGGAGTTCCTACGAGCAGTACTTC.

A few counts support this clonotype. J is TRBJ1-2 and V is TRBV20-1; tentative D call: TRBD1 (5 bases). V shed 5 bases and J shed 1 base, with 11 bases lying between them. The CDR3 has 13 amino acids. CDR1 DFQATT and CDR2 SNEGSKA come from the germline V gene (reference sequence). In nucleotides, the CDR3 is TGCAGTGCTCGATCCAGGGTTAACTATGGCTACACCTTC. Its translation is CSARSRVNYGYTF.

There are a few counts of this clonotype. The rearrangement joins TRBV7-2 to TRBJ2-7; D is ambiguous. The germline CDR1 and CDR2 sequences are SGHTA and FQGNSA. The CDR3 contains 15 residues. Trimming pared 1 base from V and 0 bases from J, leaving 10 bases between. CDR3 sequence: CASSLGQRSSYEQYF. The CDR3 DNA reads TGTGCCAGCAGCTTAGGGCAGCGAAGCTCCTACGAGCAGTACTTC.

V is TRBV11-1 and J is TRBJ1-2; possibly TRBD1 for D (6 bases). The CDR3 sequence is 13 residues long. Trimming shortened V by 7 bases and J by 1 base, and 10 bases separated the two germline ends. Germline loops: CDR1 SGHAT, CDR2 FQDESV (reference sequence). The CDR3 reads CASTQGFNYGYTF. The CDR3 region has the DNA TGTGCCAGCACACAGGGCTTTAACTATGGCTACACCTTC.

In the case of this clonotype: A single base separates this from a much larger clone, so it may be a read error. The gene calls are TRBV4-3 and TRBJ2-5; D may match TRBD1 or TRBD2 (5 bases each). The germline V gene encodes CDR1 LGHNA and CDR2 YSLEER. The germline V and J ends were trimmed by 0 bases and 0 bases, with 5 bases remaining between them. There are 14 residues in the CDR3. The CDR3 DNA sequence: TGCGCCAGCAGCCAAGAGGGGGACCAAGAGACCCAGTACTTC. This encodes CASSQEGDQETQYF.

The V and J genes are TRBV7-9 and TRBJ2-7; 7 bases are shared with TRBD2. CDR1 SEHNR and CDR2 FQNEAQ come from the germline V gene (reference sequence). Trimming at V came to 3 bases and at J to 1 base, leaving 12 bases not matched to a gene. This CDR3 is 17 amino acids long. The CDR3 sequence is CASSLGGGVLGSYEQYF. CDR3 in DNA: TGTGCCAGCAGCTTGGGGGGGGGGGTTTTAGGATCCTACGAGCAGTACTTC.

On this clonotype itself: This may stem from a read error, because a much larger clone lies one nucleotide away. This rearrangement joins TRBV6-1 to TRBJ1-1, with D hard to call. The CDR3 consists of 12 residues. V was cut by 6 bases and J by 10 bases, with 15 bases left in between. Per germline, CDR1 MNHNS and CDR2 SASEGT. CDR3: CASSNPGSLAFF. As DNA, the CDR3 is TGTGCCAGCAGCAACCCCGGGAGTCTAGCTTTCTTT.

This clonotype has more than one count but fewer than ten. This chain joins TRBV28 and TRBJ2-7; 10 bases agree with TRBD2. CDR1 is MDHEN, CDR2 SYDVKM, per germline. V lost 5 bases to trimming and J lost 2 bases; unmatched junction nucleotides: 6. The CDR3 length is 15 residues. CDR3 nucleotide sequence: TGTGCCAGCAGTCGAACTAGCGGGGTTGCCTACGAGCAGTACTTC. It codes for CASSRTSGVAYEQYF. Complete variable domain (other parts from reference TRBV28 and TRBJ2-7): DVKVTQSSRYLVKRTGEKVFLECVQDMDHENMFWYRQDPGLGLRLIYFSYDVKMKEKGDIPEGYSVSREKKERFSLILESASTNQTSMYLCASSRTSGVAYEQYFGPGTRLTVT.

Many counts were recorded for this clonotype. The rearrangement uses TRBV6-1 and TRBJ1-6; D is perhaps TRBD1 (6 bases). The CDR3 is made up of 15 amino acids. CDR1 is MNHNS and CDR2 is SASEGT in the germline V gene. Trimming removed 2 bases at V and 5 bases at J, with 10 bases between. Here the CDR3 DNA reads TGTGCCAGCAGTGAATTCCAGGGGAATAATTCACCCCTCCACTTT. This sequence encodes CASSEFQGNNSPLHF.

The chain uses TRBV5-1 and TRBJ2-1, with 8 bases aligning to TRBD2. Germline assignment: CDR1 SGHRS and CDR2 YFSETQ. V was pared by 4 bases and J by 3 bases, with 3 bases of the junction left unmatched. The CDR3 spans 14 residues. The CDR3 DNA reads TGCGCCAGCAGCGCGGGACTAGGCTACAATGAGCAGTTCTTC. It codes for CASSAGLGYNEQFF.

This clonotype was picked up a small number of times. This chain uses TRBV12-3 or TRBV12-4 with TRBJ1-1; D remains unclear. This CDR3 is built from 13 residues. Trimming took off 2 bases at V and 5 bases at J, with 9 bases between the two ends. In DNA, the CDR3 is TGTGCCAGCAGTTTAAGGGCTGAGACTGAAGCTTTCTTT. It yields the protein CASSLRAETEAFF.

This clonotype has a handful of counts. The gene calls are TRBV27 and TRBJ2-7, with TRBD2 identical over 7 bases. Germline trimming cut 9 bases from V and 0 bases from J; bases unmatched to any gene: 8. The length of the CDR3 is 14 residues. In germline, CDR1 is MNHEY, CDR2 SMNVEV (reference sequence). This chain's CDR3 is CARHLAGASYEQYF. CDR3 nucleotide sequence: TGTGCCAGACATTTAGCGGGCGCCTCCTACGAGCAGTACTTC.

CDR3 sequence: CASSLFTGHYEQYF. DNA of the CDR3: TGTGCCAGCAGTTTATTCACAGGGCATTACGAGCAGTACTTC. The chain combines TRBV28 with TRBJ2-7, with D possibly matching TRBD1 (6 bases). Trimming removed 1 base from V and 4 bases from J, with 11 bases in between. This CDR3 spans 14 amino acids. Germline values: CDR1 MDHEN, CDR2 SYDVKM.

The chain employs TRBV5-1 and TRBJ2-7; 9 bases match TRBD1. Trimming at V came to 4 bases and at J to 3 bases, leaving 8 bases not matched to a gene. Germline lookup yields CDR1 SGHRS and CDR2 YFSETQ. The CDR3 runs 15 residues. The CDR3 here is CASSLHRGLDYEQYF. The CDR3, as DNA: TGCGCCAGCAGCCTTCACAGGGGGCTAGACTACGAGCAGTACTTC.

This rearrangement joins TRBV7-9 to TRBJ2-3; D remains ambiguous. V lost 5 bases and J lost 5, with 8 bases in between. The CDR3 length is 12 residues. Per the germline V gene, CDR1 is SEHNR and CDR2 is FQNEAQ (reference sequence). As DNA, the CDR3 is TGTGCCAGCAGCGGGCAGGTAGATACGCAGTATTTT. Translated: CASSGQVDTQYF.

J is TRBJ2-1 and V is TRBV6-1; TRBD2 matches at 11 bases. CDR3 length: 18 residues. Per germline, CDR1 MNHNS and CDR2 SASEGT. J was trimmed by 0 bases and V by 6 bases; bases with no gene match: 10. The CDR3 coding sequence is TGTGCCAGCAGGGGACTAGCGGATTTCGTTAGCTCCTACAATGAGCAGTTCTTC. Its translation is CASRGLADFVSSYNEQFF.

This clonotype came up a few times. This rearrangement joins TRBV4-1 to TRBJ2-1; TRBD2 matches 9 bases. CDR1 and CDR2 (germline): MGHRA, YSYEKL. There are 16 residues in the CDR3. V dropped 4 bases and J dropped 9; count of bases not matched to a gene: 13. CDR3 sequence (DNA): TGCGCCAGCAGCCTTCGGGGCACCGGACTAGCGAGTGAGCAGTTCTTC. Protein: CASSLRGTGLASEQFF.

This clonotype was seen many times. The rearrangement links TRBV20-1 to TRBJ2-7, with 7 bases lining up with TRBD2. Germline V lookup: CDR1 DFQATT, CDR2 SNEGSKA (reference sequence). There are 14 residues in the CDR3. Germline trimming cut 6 bases from V and 0 bases from J; bases unmatched to any gene: 8. The CDR3 region has the DNA TGCAGTGCCCCCACCGGGACTATCTCCTACGAGCAGTACTTC. This sequence encodes CSAPTGTISYEQYF.

Comments on this clonotype: A much larger clone differs by one base, so this may be a read error. The J gene is TRBJ2-7, the V gene TRBV27; 8 bases line up with TRBD2. The V gene's germline CDR1 is MNHEY and CDR2 SMNVEV (reference sequence). V dropped 6 bases and J dropped 7; count of bases not matched to a gene: 14. This CDR3 contains 15 residues. The CDR3 sequence: CASSPGTSPYNEQYF. CDR3 bases: TGTGCCAGCAGCCCCGGGACTAGTCCCTACAATGAGCAGTACTTC.

The chain has TRBV5-8 and TRBJ2-1, with D perhaps matching TRBD2 (6 bases). Germline assignment: CDR1 SGHTS and CDR2 YDEGEE. The CDR3 extends over 15 amino acids. Between the trimmed V and J ends, which lost 4 bases and 4 bases, there was a span of 15 bases. CDR3 residues: CASSPLGGYYNEQFF. The CDR3 coding sequence is TGTGCCAGCAGCCCACTCGGAGGGTATTACAATGAGCAGTTCTTC.